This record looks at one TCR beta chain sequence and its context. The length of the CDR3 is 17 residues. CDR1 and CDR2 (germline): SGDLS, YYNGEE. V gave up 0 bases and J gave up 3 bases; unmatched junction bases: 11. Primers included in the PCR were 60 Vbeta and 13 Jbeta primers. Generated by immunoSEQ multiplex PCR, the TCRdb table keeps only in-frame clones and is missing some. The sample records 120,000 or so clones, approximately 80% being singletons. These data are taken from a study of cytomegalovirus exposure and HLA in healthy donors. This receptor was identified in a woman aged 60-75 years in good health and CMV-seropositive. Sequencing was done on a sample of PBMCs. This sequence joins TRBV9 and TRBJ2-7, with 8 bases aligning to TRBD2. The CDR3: CASSVGLGSGGRYEQYF. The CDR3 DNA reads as TGTGCCAGCAGCGTAGGACTAGGGAGCGGGGGTCGCTACGAGCAGTACTTC.